These 27 T cell receptor beta chains were all obtained from the same sample, sequenced in a study of cytomegalovirus exposure and HLA in healthy donors. Amplification used 60 Vbeta primers and 13 Jbeta primers. Generated by immunoSEQ multiplex PCR, the TCRdb table keeps only in-frame clones and is missing some. The data contain approximately 150,000 clones, 55% to 75% of them singletons. Sequencing used PBMCs. These receptors were taken from a woman aged 55-70 years in good health and CMV-seropositive.

The chain combines TRBV19 with TRBJ1-4, with TRBD1 matching over 7 bases. The ends lost 8 bases at V and 8 bases at J; junction bases unmatched: 8. The CDR3 sequence is 13 residues long. Looked up from germline, CDR1 is LNHDA and CDR2 is SQIVND (reference sequence). CDR3 coding DNA: TGTGCCAGTTTCTCCAGGGGGGAGGAAAAACTGTTTTTT. Amino acid sequence: CASFSRGEEKLFF.

A word on this clone: Distinct nucleotide sequences in the sample also encode this CDR3. The genes are TRBV9 and TRBJ2-5; 8 nucleotides line up with TRBD2. V trimming: 3 bases; J trimming: 5 bases; junction bases outside the gene matches: 6. The CDR3 is 14 amino acids. The germline V gene has CDR1 SGDLS and CDR2 YYNGEE. The CDR3: CASSAGLVLETQYF. For the CDR3, the DNA is TGTGCCAGCAGCGCGGGACTAGTTTTGGAGACCCAGTACTTC.

The CDR3 spells CASTPTGNTIYF. The CDR3 nucleotides are TGTGCCAGCACGCCTACTGGAAACACCATATATTTT. V is TRBV2 and J is TRBJ1-3; D gene ambiguous. V shed 7 bases and J shed 2 bases, with 6 bases lying between them. The CDR3 spans 12 residues. Germline CDR1 is SNHLY and CDR2 is FYNNEI. Combining the CDR3 with reference TRBV2 and TRBJ1-3 gives the whole variable domain EPEVTQTPSHQVTQMGQEVILRCVPISNHLYFYWYRQILGQKVEFLVSFYNNEISEKSEIFDDQFSVERPDGSNFTLKIRSTKLEDSAMYFCASTPTGNTIYFGEGSWLTVV.

V usage is TRBV25-1 and J usage is TRBJ1-4, with TRBD1 matching 8 bases. The V and J ends lost 1 base and 14 bases, in that order; junction bases with no gene match: 3. From germline, CDR1 is MGHDK and CDR2 SYGVNS. The CDR3 is made up of 12 amino acids. DNA for the CDR3: TGTGCCAGCAGTGAATGGACAGGGACGCTGTTTTTT. Protein: CASSEWTGTLFF.

The CDR3 sequence: CASGLPGRMNTEAFF. Here the CDR3 DNA reads TGTGCCAGTGGCCTCCCAGGGAGGATGAACACTGAAGCTTTCTTT. The chain joins TRBV19 to TRBJ1-1, with TRBD1 as a possible D gene (5 bases). V gave up 8 bases and J gave up 0 bases, with 16 bases separating them. The CDR3 has 15 residues. CDR1 and CDR2 from the germline V gene are LNHDA and SQIVND (reference sequence).

This clone was detected only a few times. This chain connects TRBV18 to TRBJ2-7; TRBD1 is a possible D gene (6 bases). CDR3 size: 14 residues. CDR1 and CDR2 (germline): KGHSH, LQKENI. The V gene lost 2 bases and the J gene lost 3 bases, with 11 bases spanning the gap. The CDR3 DNA follows: TGTGCCAGCTCACCAGGGACACTTGACTACGAGCAGTACTTC. It yields the protein CASSPGTLDYEQYF.

This clone was seen once. This chain joins TRBV6-1 and TRBJ1-2, with 7 bases fitting TRBD1. V shed 1 base, J shed 2 bases, and the junction held 4 bases outside the gene matches. Germline assignment: CDR1 MNHNS and CDR2 SASEGT. The CDR3 runs 15 residues. The CDR3 DNA follows: TGTGCCAGCAGTGAAGGACAGGGCGCGAACTATGGCTACACCTTC. Translation: CASSEGQGANYGYTF.

This rearrangement joins TRBV5-4 to TRBJ2-5; 7 nucleotides line up with TRBD2. V trimming: 0 bases; J trimming: 4 bases; junction bases outside the gene matches: 6. Per germline, CDR1 SGHNT and CDR2 YYREEE (reference sequence). The CDR3 extends over 15 amino acids. The CDR3 coding sequence is TGTGCCAGCAGCTTGGAGACGGGAGGAGGAGAGACCCAGTACTTC. Translated, it gives CASSLETGGGETQYF. The variable domain in full, with the rest retrieved from reference TRBV5-4 and TRBJ2-5, is ETGVTQSPTHLIKTRGQQVTLRCSSQSGHNTVSWYQQALGQGPQFIFQYYREEENGRGNFPPRFSGLQFPNYSSELNVNALELDDSALYLCASSLETGGGETQYFGPGTRLLVL.

This sequence joins TRBV6-1 and TRBJ1-4; D is ambiguous. The CDR3 is 14 amino acids. V shed 5 bases and J shed 5 bases, with 12 bases lying between them. The V gene's germline CDR1 is MNHNS and CDR2 SASEGT. The CDR3 spells CASSRHSPNEKLFF. The CDR3 nucleotides read TGTGCCAGCAGTCGACACTCCCCCAATGAAAAACTGTTTTTT.

V usage is TRBV30 and J usage is TRBJ1-6; 8 bases are shared with TRBD1. Germline values: CDR1 GTSNPN, CDR2 SVGIG (reference sequence). The CDR3 has 13 residues. V gave up 2 bases and J gave up 9 bases; unmatched junction bases: 3. The CDR3 sequence is CAWSSQGASPLHF. CDR3 nucleotide sequence: TGTGCCTGGAGTTCGCAGGGGGCTTCACCCCTCCACTTT.

A few counts support this clone. The chain couples TRBV5-5 to TRBJ1-3; 7 bases fit TRBD1. The junction had 7 bases not matched to a gene; V was cut back by 3 bases and J by 1 base. This CDR3 has 16 amino acids. The germline gives CDR1 SGHKS, CDR2 YYEKEE (reference sequence). The CDR3 loop reads CASSYGQERSGNTIYF. The CDR3 DNA reads TGTGCCAGCAGCTATGGACAGGAGAGATCTGGAAACACCATATATTTT.

The rearrangement links TRBV30 to TRBJ2-1; D is unclear. Germline V CDR1 and CDR2: GTSNPN, SVGIG (reference sequence). Deletions cut 4 bases from V and 0 bases from J, with 13 bases between. This CDR3 is 15 amino acids long. CDR3 DNA sequence: TGTGCCTGGACCGAGACTCCGTCCTCCTACAATGAGCAGTTCTTC. Its translation: CAWTETPSSYNEQFF.

This clone has only a few counts. This chain uses TRBV9 with TRBJ1-1; perhaps TRBD1 as D (5 bases). This CDR3 is 15 amino acids long. Germline CDR1 reads SGDLS; CDR2 reads YYNGEE. Trimming cost V 2 bases and J 0 bases, with 11 bases left between them. CDR3 nucleotide sequence: TGTGCCAGCAGCGTCGGGGGGAAAATGAACACTGAAGCTTTCTTT. Translation gives CASSVGGKMNTEAFF.

The CDR3, as DNA: TGTGCCAGCAGTGAGGGGGGTGAGTCCTACGAGCAGTACTTC. Its protein is CASSEGGESYEQYF. V usage is TRBV2 and J usage is TRBJ2-7, with D perhaps TRBD2 (6 bases). Trimming cost V 3 bases and J 1 base, with 10 bases left between them. This CDR3 has 14 amino acids. Germline-derived CDR1 and CDR2 are SNHLY and FYNNEI.

This clone was picked up a small number of times. V usage is TRBV7-3 and J usage is TRBJ2-3, with 7 bases that match TRBD2. After removal of 2 bases from V and 8 bases from J, the junction contained 7 bases not matched to a gene. Germline V CDR1 and CDR2: SGHTA, FQGTGA. This CDR3 has 14 amino acids. In DNA form, the CDR3 reads TGTGCCAGCAGCTTAGGCCGGGGAGGGCGTACGCAGTATTTT. Protein sequence: CASSLGRGGRTQYF.

This sequence joins TRBV7-2 and TRBJ2-7; 7 nucleotides align to TRBD2. V trimming: 5 bases; J trimming: 3 bases; junction bases outside the gene matches: 10. The CDR3 sequence is 15 residues long. Germline CDR1 is SGHTA and CDR2 is FQGNSA. CDR3 coding DNA: TGTGCCAGCAGCATCCCTAGCGGACCTTACTACGAGCAGTACTTC. Translated: CASSIPSGPYYEQYF.

Here the CDR3 DNA reads TGTGCCAGCAGTCTTCAGCGGGAAGCTTTCTTT. It specifies CASSLQREAFF. This rearrangement joins TRBV25-1 to TRBJ1-1, with D hard to call. Trimming took off 5 bases at V and 8 bases at J, with 9 bases between the two ends. This CDR3 contains 11 residues. Germline loops: CDR1 MGHDK, CDR2 SYGVNS.

The chain combines TRBV28 with TRBJ2-1, with TRBD2 matching 8 bases. Unmatched junction bases numbered 14, after V lost 3 bases and J lost 10 bases. This CDR3 region has 16 residues. Germline assignment: CDR1 MDHEN and CDR2 SYDVKM. CDR3 DNA: TGTGCCAGCAGTTTTAGAATAGCGGGACGGCCAGGGGAGCAGTTCTTC. Translated, it gives CASSFRIAGRPGEQFF.

This sequence joins TRBV7-3 and TRBJ2-7; TRBD1 aligns across 7 bases. V lost 8 bases to trimming and J lost 1 base; unmatched junction nucleotides: 5. The CDR3 loop spans 13 amino acids. Germline V lookup: CDR1 SGHTA, CDR2 FQGTGA. CDR3 sequence: CASSRDSSYEQYF. In DNA form, the CDR3 reads TGTGCCAGCTCGAGGGACAGTTCCTACGAGCAGTACTTC.

This clone was detected a few times. This sequence joins TRBV9 and TRBJ1-5, with a tentative D call TRBD1 (6 bases). Trimming removed 4 bases at V and 4 bases at J, with 9 bases between. The germline V gene has CDR1 SGDLS and CDR2 YYNGEE. The CDR3 spans 13 residues. CDR3 amino acids: CASSPGENQPQHF. CDR3 nucleotides: TGTGCCAGCAGCCCAGGGGAAAATCAGCCCCAGCATTTT.

This chain links TRBV18 with TRBJ1-2, with 7 bases aligning to TRBD1. Germline V CDR1 and CDR2: KGHSH, LQKENI. The CDR3 is 14 residues long. V was clipped by 3 bases and J by 2 bases; unmatched bases: 3. CDR3 loop: CASSPSDRNYGYTF. Here the CDR3 DNA reads TGTGCCAGCTCACCCTCGGACAGGAACTATGGCTACACCTTC.

In its sample, this clone was seen a few times. V and J are TRBV11-3 and TRBJ2-7; TRBD1 agrees at 8 bases. Germline lookup yields CDR1 SGHNT and CDR2 YENEEA. Trimming took 6 bases from V and 4 from J; bases not matched to a gene: 8. The CDR3 length is 14 residues. CDR3: CASSLGQGPYEQYF. The CDR3 DNA reads as TGTGCCAGCAGTCTCGGACAGGGCCCTTACGAGCAGTACTTC. Filled out from reference TRBV11-3 and TRBJ2-7, the complete variable domain reads EAGVVQSPRYKIIEKKQPVAFWCNPISGHNTLYWYLQNLGQGPELLIRYENEEAVDDSQLPKDRFSAERLKGVDSTLKIQPAELGDSAVYLCASSLGQGPYEQYFGPGTRLTVT.

The rearrangement links TRBV27 to TRBJ1-5; 9 bases fit TRBD1. The CDR3 length is 16 residues. V was pared by 6 bases and J by 6 bases, with 12 bases of the junction left unmatched. Germline CDR1 is MNHEY and CDR2 is SMNVEV (reference sequence). The CDR3 region is CASSPDRGELGQPQHF. DNA of the CDR3: TGTGCCAGCAGCCCCGACAGGGGGGAACTGGGTCAGCCCCAGCATTTT.

The chain carries TRBV6-6 and TRBJ2-2; the match to TRBD1 covers 7 bases. V lost 2 bases to trimming and J lost 0 bases; unmatched junction nucleotides: 3. Germline assignment: CDR1 MNHNY and CDR2 SVGAGI (reference sequence). The CDR3 covers 16 residues. The CDR3 loop reads CASSYRTGPNTGELFF. CDR3 DNA sequence: TGTGCCAGCAGTTACAGGACAGGACCGAACACCGGGGAGCTGTTTTTT.

The rearrangement uses TRBV5-4 and TRBJ1-3; 9 positions match TRBD1. Per the germline V gene, CDR1 is SGHNT and CDR2 is YYREEE (reference sequence). V lost 4 bases to trimming and J lost 0 bases; unmatched junction nucleotides: 5. The CDR3 totals 16 residues. Here the CDR3 DNA reads TGTGCCAGCAGCCCTGGGACAGGGCCCTCTGGAAACACCATATATTTT. Protein sequence: CASSPGTGPSGNTIYF.

J is TRBJ1-6 and V is TRBV5-1; 7 bases fit TRBD1. The CDR3 is made up of 14 amino acids. Trimming took 4 bases from V and 6 from J; bases not matched to a gene: 4. CDR1 and CDR2 (germline): SGHRS, YFSETQ. CDR3 residues: CASSPTGSNSPLHF. The CDR3 nucleotides read TGCGCCAGCAGCCCGACAGGGAGTAATTCACCCCTCCACTTT.

Many counts were recorded for this clone. This chain joins TRBV6-5 and TRBJ2-7, with D possibly TRBD2 on 5 matching bases. V lost 0 bases and J lost 6, with 9 bases in between. The germline gives CDR1 MNHEY, CDR2 SVGAGI. CDR3 length equals 13 residues. The CDR3 DNA is TGTGCCAGCAGTTACTCCGCCCGGGGCGAGCAGTACTTC. Its protein product is CASSYSARGEQYF.